This TCR beta chain is drawn from a study of beta chain features in type 1 diabetes (dated by TCRdb to the late 2010s). Context from the whole study: Mean age, gender distribution, total cell number and subset yield did not differ between patients and healthy donors. A total of about 110 million sorted cells were examined across all samples, and the number of cells per subset was strongly correlated with RNA yield. In the study, TCRB repertoires of sorted circulating CD4+ T cell subsets from recently diagnosed type 1 diabetes patients were compared with those of matched healthy donors. Regulatory and stem cell-like memory subsets were isolated from only 8 patients and roughly eight healthy donors, whereas naive and central memory subsets came from all 30 or so donors.

The CDR3 goes from the cysteine to the phenylalanine over 13 residues. Only the CDR3 portion is preserved as DNA: 39 bases, with reading frame beginning at the first base. CDR1 and CDR2 (SEHNR, FQNEAQ) derive from the germline V gene (reference sequence). V and J lose 1 base and 6 bases, and a span of 9 bases separates them. A single peripheral blood draw of about 120 mL on average was collected from each donor into heparinised tubes. Naive, central memory, regulatory and stem cell-like memory CD4+ T cells were sorted on a BD FACSAria II using a panel including CD45RO, CCR7, CD25, CD127, CD95 and CD27. A purity above 98% was achieved for all sorted populations. PBMCs were separated immediately by Lymphoprep density gradient centrifugation and were stained directly, without being cultured. So that batch effects would be minimized, each experiment stained and sorted samples in pairs, pairing one healthy donor with one patient.

This clone occurred a few times. Its antigen has not been determined. Within one base of it there is no much larger clone, and no base qualities were kept. Overall results and qualifications from the work: Fewer insertions and more nucleotide deletions at VDJ recombination sites were observed in patients with type 1 diabetes, implying thymic rearrangement abnormalities. Shorter templates might be favored by PCR, yet because patient and control samples were amplified and corrected together, any such skew would affect both groups equally. Type 1 diabetes patients showed a moderate but significant shortening of TCRB CDR3 length in all four CD4+ subsets. Because the HLA sub-analyses included only small numbers of individuals, any influence of HLA type on TCRB rearrangement was left unresolved. Sequencing cDNA rather than genomic DNA could over-represent highly expressing activated cells, although activation and CD3 levels did not differ between groups. Naive, central memory and regulatory TCRB repertoires appeared to be more alike among patients than among healthy donors.

The entire isolated RNA was reverse transcribed using the High Capacity cDNA Reverse Transcription Kit, and thus expressed TCRB transcripts were sequenced. Naive, central memory and regulatory T cell samples underwent deep immunoSEQ sequencing, averaging around 4 million total reads per sample. Sorted cells were lysed in RLT buffer and RNA was extracted with DNase-treated RNeasy Micro or Mini kits, depending on cell number. To prevent cross-contamination, each cell subset was processed individually, whereas patient and healthy donor samples were processed jointly. TCRB sequences were amplified from cDNA with the immunoSEQ multiplex PCR, producing 87-bp fragments spanning the CDR3 region. Sequencing of the amplicons was performed on the Illumina HiSeq platform. In the original analysis: Synthetic template baselines were used to correct PCR bias computationally, reads within Hamming distance 2 were collapsed, and singletons that could not be merged were discarded. By aligning reads against IMGT, V, D and J genes, CDR3 length, and insertions or deletions at six rearrangement sites were assigned. Within each subset, clonotype counts were normalized to sorted cell number, after which true diversity and Gini coefficients were computed with the tcR R package. The overlap coefficient, calculated on TCRB nucleotide sequences, was used to measure repertoire sharing. Out-of-frame TCRB sequences from naive cells were analyzed as a proxy for the pre-selection repertoire. TCRdb limited this immuneACCESS table to in-frame rearrangements with V and J called. A share of clones is missing; checked studies link under half to unresolved V genes, and the rest is unexplained. V, J and clone size are taken as reported in that table, and D and trimming were inferred from the DNA itself. The sample data list some 330,000 clones, and over 9.5% of these were observed just once. The top ten clones comprise 0.008% to 0.011% of the sample.

The sequenced material came from naive CD4+ T cells from blood. Taken with the paper, the label for cell subset or site translates to: true naive CD4+ T cells. The TCR was taken from a woman aged 18-35 years with type 1 diabetes. In this chain, TRBV7-9 is recombined with TRBJ2-5; the D gene remains uncertain. The CDR3 has the sequence CASSLGSGQTQYF. The nucleotide sequence reads TGTGCCAGCAGCTTAGGGTCTGGGCAGACCCAGTACTTC. The reference TRBV7-9 and TRBJ2-5 proteins fill in what lies around the CDR3, so the full variable domain reads DTGVSQNPRHKITKRGQNVTFRCDPISEHNRLYWYRQTLGQGPEFLTYFQNEAQLEKSRLLSDRFSAERPKGSFSTLEIQRTEQGDSAMYLCASSLGSGQTQYFGPGTRLLVL.